These T cell receptor beta chains were read from a single sample in a study of T cells in localized non-small cell lung cancer. The assay was immunoSEQ multiplex PCR, and TCRdb's table has in-frame clones only and misses some. The repertoire holds 50,000 to 70,000 clones, with roughly 80% as singletons. The material sequenced was PBMCs, taken before any cancer treatment. The source is a man between 35 and 75 years old with stage II lung adenocarcinoma. CDR3s leave out the opening cysteine and the closing phenylalanine or tryptophan.

v_call	j_call	cdr3_aa
TRBV30	TRBJ1-2	AHSGTANYGYT
TRBV18	TRBJ2-1	ASSPLSGNSYNEQF
TRBV14	TRBJ1-1	ASSQRGANEAF
TRBV6-5	TRBJ2-7	ASSHRGRGGGEQY
TRBV2	TRBJ1-2	ASSVARVYGYT
TRBV5-1	TRBJ2-4	ASSLAPSGTKNIQY
TRBV7-8	TRBJ1-4	ASSPAGQGIEKLF
TRBV9	TRBJ2-2	ASSVDGDTGELF
TRBV5-6	TRBJ2-5	ASSMRLAGVSETQY
TRBV7-9	TRBJ1-4	ASSSSGHRSLEKLF
TRBV14	TRBJ2-3	ASSSLDTQY
TRBV6-6	TRBJ1-5	ASSYSPRENQPQH
TRBV5-1	TRBJ2-2	ASSIGRAHTGELF
TRBV5-4	TRBJ2-2	ASSLDRPSTGELF
TRBV5-5	TRBJ1-5	ASSLLGPYSNQPQH
TRBV4-3	TRBJ2-1	ASSQETVPEF
TRBV4-1	TRBJ1-1	ASSQDPSGATEAF
TRBV15	TRBJ1-1	ATSRSRDKNTEAF
TRBV5-4	TRBJ2-7	ASEPEPLRGPLNSEQY
TRBV10-3	TRBJ2-5	AISPLSGAGETQY
TRBV4-3	TRBJ1-5	ASSQGLNQPQH
TRBV5-6	TRBJ2-7	ASSLQGVPYEQY
TRBV6-1	TRBJ1-1	ASSEGGREAF
TRBV15	TRBJ2-7	ATSRDIPGLHEQY
TRBV4-3	TRBJ1-1	ASSQDVAGEDEAF
TRBV9	TRBJ2-1	ASSEGPSNEQF
TRBV7-3	TRBJ2-2	ASSLAQGATGELF
TRBV5-1	TRBJ2-2	ASSVRGNTGELF
TRBV28	TRBJ2-7	ASRRPGLANYEQY
TRBV9	TRBJ1-3	ASSVRPHNRGSPGNTIY
TRBV6-6	TRBJ2-1	ASTRRDNEQF
TRBV5-1	TRBJ2-3	ASSLEAVSDTQY
TRBV6-5	TRBJ2-7	ASSPDFSTREQY
TRBV6-5	TRBJ1-2	ASSYLDSLYGYT
TRBV12-5	TRBJ2-6	ASGPTLGTGGSGANVLT
TRBV27	TRBJ2-7	ASSSAQGPPYEQY
TRBV6-5	TRBJ1-1	ASTSRGRITEAF